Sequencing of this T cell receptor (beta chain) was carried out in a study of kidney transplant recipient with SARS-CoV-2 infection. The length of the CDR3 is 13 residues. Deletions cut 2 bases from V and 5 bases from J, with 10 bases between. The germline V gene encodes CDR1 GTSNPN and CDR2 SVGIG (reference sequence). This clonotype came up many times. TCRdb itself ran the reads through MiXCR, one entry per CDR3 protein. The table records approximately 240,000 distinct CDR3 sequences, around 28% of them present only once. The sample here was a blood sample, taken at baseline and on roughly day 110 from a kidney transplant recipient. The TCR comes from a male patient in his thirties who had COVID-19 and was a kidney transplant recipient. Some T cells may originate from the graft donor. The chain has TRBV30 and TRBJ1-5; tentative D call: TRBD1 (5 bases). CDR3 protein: CAWSRGFDQPQHF. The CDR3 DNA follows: TGTGCCTGGAGTAGGGGTTTCGATCAGCCCCAGCATTTT.